Listed here are 15 T cell receptor beta chains from one sample, sequenced in a study of blood T cell repertoires in COVID-19 (dated by TCRdb to about 2020). Libraries were constructed by the immunoSEQ multiplex PCR assay. TCRdb took this table from immuneACCESS and kept in-frame rearrangements with V and J called. Such tables lack part of the clones; where checked against another copy, unresolved V genes explain under half of the gap, and the rest is unexplained. The sample yields about 120,000 clones; roughly three quarters were counted once. Over 6.5% of the sample rests with the top ten. Sequences were obtained from peripheral blood. The receptors shown here come from a human donor in a cohort sampled during active COVID-19.

This clone was seen only once. The chain recombines TRBV7-5 with TRBJ1-1; no DNA check was done on the table's D call, TRBD1. TRBV7-5 corresponds to a pseudogene. CDR3 length equals 15 residues. The CDR3 spells CVRSFGQGGETEAFF. CDR3 nucleotides: TGTGTCAGAAGCTTCGGACAGGGTGGTGAGACTGAAGCTTTCTTT.

This clone was seen a single time. J is TRBJ2-1 and V is TRBV19; D unclear. The CDR3 contains 11 residues. Germline V gene data show CDR1 as LNHDA and CDR2 as SQIVND (reference sequence). Trimming cost V 8 bases and J 7 bases, with 9 bases left between them. CDR3 sequence reads: CASGLMNEQFF. DNA of the CDR3: TGTGCCAGTGGGCTTATGAATGAGCAGTTCTTC.

The chain carries TRBV7-3 and TRBJ2-1, with a possible D match to TRBD2 (6 bases). There are 13 residues in the CDR3. Trimming removed 4 bases from V and 8 bases from J, with 12 bases in between. The V gene's germline CDR1 is SGHTA and CDR2 FQGTGA. The CDR3 region has the DNA TGTGCCAGCAGCTACGGGGACTCCCATGAGCAGTTCTTC. This codes for CASSYGDSHEQFF.

The chain links TRBV15 to TRBJ1-2; D may be TRBD1 (6 bases). CDR3 length: 14 amino acids. Trimming cost V 5 bases and J 3 bases, with 13 bases left between them. CDR1 and CDR2 from the germline V gene are LNHNV and YYDKDF (reference sequence). CDR3 coding DNA: TGTGCCACCAGCGACAACAGGGACCACTATGGCTACACCTTC. Residues: CATSDNRDHYGYTF.

Details on this clone: This sample includes further DNA sequences coding for the same CDR3. This chain uses TRBV20-1 with TRBJ1-1; D unresolved. The CDR3 length is 11 residues. CDR1 and CDR2 (germline): DFQATT, SNEGSKA (reference sequence). The ends were cut back, 3 bases at V and 7 bases at J, with 9 bases in the middle. CDR3 sequence reads: CSASRGGEAFF. DNA for the CDR3: TGCAGTGCTAGCAGAGGAGGTGAAGCTTTCTTT.

This clone appeared once. The chain links TRBV5-4 to TRBJ2-7; 9 bases align to TRBD1. Germline CDR1 and CDR2: SGHNT and YYREEE (reference sequence). V lost 0 bases, J lost 2 bases, and 6 bases stayed unmatched. The CDR3 is 16 residues long. Here the CDR3 DNA reads TGTGCCAGCAGCTTGGATAGGGACAGGGATCCCTACGAGCAGTACTTC. This codes for CASSLDRDRDPYEQYF.

This clone has just one count. The chain links TRBV3-1 (or the pseudogene TRBV3-2) to TRBJ2-7; D perhaps matches TRBD1 (5 bases). The CDR3 spans 14 residues. Germline V gene data show CDR1 as LGHDT and CDR2 as YNNKEL (reference sequence). Trimming cost V 4 bases and J 3 bases, with 13 bases left between them. This CDR3 reads CASSPQAVVYEQYF. CDR3 nucleotide sequence: TGTGCCAGCAGCCCACAGGCGGTTGTCTACGAGCAGTACTTC.

The chain combines TRBV28 with TRBJ1-5; 10 bases match TRBD1. This CDR3 has 16 residues. Germline assignment: CDR1 MDHEN and CDR2 SYDVKM. Unmatched junction bases numbered 5, after V lost 5 bases and J lost 1 base. The CDR3 nucleotides read TGTGCCAGCAGTCTACCGACAGGGGGCAGCAATCAGCCCCAGCATTTT. Protein: CASSLPTGGSNQPQHF.

The gene calls are TRBV3-1 (or the pseudogene TRBV3-2) and TRBJ2-7, with D hard to call. Trimming removed 3 bases from V and 3 bases from J, with 18 bases in between. The germline CDR1 and CDR2 sequences are LGHDT and YNNKEL (reference sequence). The CDR3 has 16 amino acids. The chain's CDR3 is CASSQQLSSGLYEQYF. Here the CDR3 DNA reads TGTGCCAGCAGCCAGCAACTCTCTTCGGGTCTCTACGAGCAGTACTTC.

V usage is TRBV24-1 and J usage is TRBJ2-7; 8 bases align to TRBD1. Germline-derived CDR1 and CDR2 are KGHDR and SFDVKD. This CDR3 has 15 amino acids. V was clipped by 4 bases and J by 3 bases; unmatched bases: 7. The CDR3 protein is CATSDIPGGGYEQYF. CDR3 coding DNA: TGTGCCACCAGTGACATCCCAGGGGGCGGCTACGAGCAGTACTTC.

The gene calls are TRBV7-6 and TRBJ1-1; D is unresolved. This CDR3 spans 17 amino acids. Germline assignment: CDR1 SGHVS and CDR2 FNYEAQ. V was pared by 2 bases and J by 3 bases, with 19 bases between. This CDR3 reads CASSLKEAAPWDTEAFF. In nucleotides, the CDR3 is TGTGCCAGCAGCTTAAAGGAGGCAGCCCCCTGGGACACTGAAGCTTTCTTT.

The V call is TRBV5-1, the J call TRBJ2-5; TRBD2 matches 15 bases. The length of the CDR3 is 17 residues. V dropped 4 bases and J dropped 5; count of bases not matched to a gene: 9. The germline V gene encodes CDR1 SGHRS and CDR2 YFSETQ. The CDR3 region has the DNA TGCGCCAGCAGCCTCACCGGGACTAGCGGGGGGCAGGAGACCCAGTACTTC. Its protein product is CASSLTGTSGGQETQYF.

The chain employs TRBV14 and TRBJ2-7; 9 bases map to TRBD1. The CDR3 spans 15 residues. J gave up 3 bases and V 4 bases, and 7 bases lay outside the gene matches. Germline loops: CDR1 SGHDN, CDR2 FVKESK. CDR3 amino acids: CASSPRRDRDYEQYF. The CDR3 DNA reads TGTGCCAGCAGCCCGAGGCGGGACAGGGACTACGAGCAGTACTTC. The full variable domain, in which reference TRBV14 and TRBJ2-7 provide the parts outside the CDR3, is EAGVTQFPSHSVIEKGQTVTLRCDPISGHDNLYWYRRVMGKEIKFLLHFVKESKQDESGMPNNRFLAERTGGTYSTLKVQPAELEDSGVYFCASSPRRDRDYEQYFGPGTRLTVT.

The gene calls are TRBV5-6 and TRBJ2-7; D is unclear. V was shortened by 0 bases and J by 6 bases, with 7 bases between the two germline ends. Germline values: CDR1 SGHDT, CDR2 YYEEEE. This CDR3 comprises 12 residues. CDR3 sequence: CASSLAATEQYF. DNA of the CDR3: TGTGCCAGCAGCTTGGCCGCTACCGAGCAGTACTTC.

The chain recombines TRBV30 with TRBJ2-7; TRBD1 might be the D (6 bases). The CDR3 covers 17 residues. Germline assignment: CDR1 GTSNPN and CDR2 SVGIG (reference sequence). The ends were cut back, 0 bases at V and 3 bases at J, with 21 bases in the middle. CDR3 sequence reads: CAWSVRSHLQGDYEQYF. The CDR3 DNA sequence: TGTGCCTGGAGTGTACGGTCCCACCTACAGGGTGACTACGAGCAGTACTTC.